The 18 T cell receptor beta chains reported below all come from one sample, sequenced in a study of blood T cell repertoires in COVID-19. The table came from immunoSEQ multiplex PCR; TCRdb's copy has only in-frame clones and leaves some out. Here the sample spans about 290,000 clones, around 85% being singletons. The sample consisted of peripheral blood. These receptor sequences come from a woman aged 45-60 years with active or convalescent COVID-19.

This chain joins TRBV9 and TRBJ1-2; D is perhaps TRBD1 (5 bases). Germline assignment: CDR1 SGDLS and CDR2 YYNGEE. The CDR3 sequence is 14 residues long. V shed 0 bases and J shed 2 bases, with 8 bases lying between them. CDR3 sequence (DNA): TGTGCCAGCAGCGTAGATGCAGGGAACTATGGCTACACCTTC. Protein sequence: CASSVDAGNYGYTF.

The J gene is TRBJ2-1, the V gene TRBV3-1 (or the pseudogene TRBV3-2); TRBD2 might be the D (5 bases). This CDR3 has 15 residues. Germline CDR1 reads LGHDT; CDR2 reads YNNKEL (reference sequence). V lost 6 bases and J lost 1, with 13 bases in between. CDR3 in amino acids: CASRSEDLSYNEQFF. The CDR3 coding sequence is TGTGCCAGCAGGTCGGAGGATTTGTCCTACAATGAGCAGTTCTTC.

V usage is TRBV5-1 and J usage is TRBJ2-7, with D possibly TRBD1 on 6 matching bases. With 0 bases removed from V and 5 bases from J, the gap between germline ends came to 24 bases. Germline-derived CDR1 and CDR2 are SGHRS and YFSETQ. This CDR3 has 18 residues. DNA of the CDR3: TGCGCCAGCAGCTTGGAGATTAACCGGGACATAAAACCGGACGAGCAGTACTTC. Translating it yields CASSLEINRDIKPDEQYF.

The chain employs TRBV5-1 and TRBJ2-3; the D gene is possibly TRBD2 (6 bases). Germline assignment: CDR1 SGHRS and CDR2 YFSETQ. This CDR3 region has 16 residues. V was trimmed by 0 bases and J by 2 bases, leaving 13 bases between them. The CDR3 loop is CASSLGPSETTDTQYF. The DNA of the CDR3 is TGCGCCAGCAGCTTGGGTCCTAGCGAGACCACAGATACGCAGTATTTT.

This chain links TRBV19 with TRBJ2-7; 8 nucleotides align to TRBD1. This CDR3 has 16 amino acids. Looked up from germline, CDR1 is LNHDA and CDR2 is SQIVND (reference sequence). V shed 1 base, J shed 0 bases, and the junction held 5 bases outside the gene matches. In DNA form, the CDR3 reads TGTGCCAGTAGTATAGGGGGACAGGAAAGCTCCTACGAGCAGTACTTC. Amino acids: CASSIGGQESSYEQYF.

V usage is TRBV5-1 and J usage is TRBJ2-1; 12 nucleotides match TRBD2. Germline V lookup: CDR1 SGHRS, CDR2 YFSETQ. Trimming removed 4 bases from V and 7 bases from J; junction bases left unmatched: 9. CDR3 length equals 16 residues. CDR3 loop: CASSPRTSGIGNEQFF. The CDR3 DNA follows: TGCGCCAGCAGCCCAAGGACTAGCGGGATTGGGAATGAGCAGTTCTTC.

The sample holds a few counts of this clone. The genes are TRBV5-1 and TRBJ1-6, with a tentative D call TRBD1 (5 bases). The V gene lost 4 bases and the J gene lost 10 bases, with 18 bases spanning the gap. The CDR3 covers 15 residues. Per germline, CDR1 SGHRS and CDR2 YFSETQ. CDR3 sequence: CASSPDSPTDSPLHF. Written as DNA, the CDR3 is TGCGCCAGCAGCCCCGACAGTCCCACAGACTCACCCCTCCACTTT.

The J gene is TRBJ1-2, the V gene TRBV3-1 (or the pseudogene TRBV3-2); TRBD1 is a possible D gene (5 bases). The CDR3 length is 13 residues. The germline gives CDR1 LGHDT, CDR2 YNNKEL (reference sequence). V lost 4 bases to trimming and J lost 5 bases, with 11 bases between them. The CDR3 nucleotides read TGTGCCAGCAGCCCCCCGGGGGGGTATGGCTACACCTTC. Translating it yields CASSPPGGYGYTF.

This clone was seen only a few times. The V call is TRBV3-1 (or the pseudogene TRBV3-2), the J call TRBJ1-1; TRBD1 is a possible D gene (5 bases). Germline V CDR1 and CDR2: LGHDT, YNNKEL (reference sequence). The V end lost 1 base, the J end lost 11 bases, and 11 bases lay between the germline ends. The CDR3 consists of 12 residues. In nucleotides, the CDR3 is TGTGCCAGCAGCCAAGGGGGGGAGGGGGCTTTCTTT. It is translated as CASSQGGEGAFF.

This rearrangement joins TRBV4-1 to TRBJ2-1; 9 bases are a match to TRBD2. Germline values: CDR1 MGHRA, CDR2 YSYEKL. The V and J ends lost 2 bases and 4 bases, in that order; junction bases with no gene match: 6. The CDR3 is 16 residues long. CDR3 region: CASSQSLAGRYNEQFF. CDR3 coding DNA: TGCGCCAGCAGCCAATCCCTAGCGGGGAGATACAATGAGCAGTTCTTC.

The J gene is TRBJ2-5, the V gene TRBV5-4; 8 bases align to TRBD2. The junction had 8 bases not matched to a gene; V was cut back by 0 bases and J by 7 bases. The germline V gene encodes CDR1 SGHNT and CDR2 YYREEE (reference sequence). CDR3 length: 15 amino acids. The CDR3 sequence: CASSLDGSGVPTQYF. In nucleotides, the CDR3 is TGTGCCAGCAGCTTGGATGGTAGCGGGGTCCCGACCCAGTACTTC. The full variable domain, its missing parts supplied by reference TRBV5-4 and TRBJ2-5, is ETGVTQSPTHLIKTRGQQVTLRCSSQSGHNTVSWYQQALGQGPQFIFQYYREEENGRGNFPPRFSGLQFPNYSSELNVNALELDDSALYLCASSLDGSGVPTQYFGPGTRLLVL.

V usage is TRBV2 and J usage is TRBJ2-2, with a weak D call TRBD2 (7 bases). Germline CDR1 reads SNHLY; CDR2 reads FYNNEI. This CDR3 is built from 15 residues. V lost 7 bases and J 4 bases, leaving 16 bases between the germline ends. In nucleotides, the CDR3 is TGTGCCAGCAACAGGGAGGGCCGGGGCACCGGGGAGCTGTTTTTT. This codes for CASNREGRGTGELFF.

CDR3 sequence reads: CASSAGTSGRGEQFF. The CDR3 nucleotides are TGTGCCAGCAGTGCTGGGACTAGCGGGAGAGGTGAGCAGTTCTTC. The J gene is TRBJ2-1, the V gene TRBV28, with 14 bases lining up with TRBD2. Germline loops: CDR1 MDHEN, CDR2 SYDVKM. The CDR3 length is 15 residues. V shed 5 bases, J shed 9 bases, and the junction held 6 bases outside the gene matches.

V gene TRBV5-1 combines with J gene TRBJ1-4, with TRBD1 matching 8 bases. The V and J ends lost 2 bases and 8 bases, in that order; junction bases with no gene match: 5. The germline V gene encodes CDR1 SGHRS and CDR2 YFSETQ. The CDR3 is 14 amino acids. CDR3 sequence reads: CASSLGQGMEKLFF. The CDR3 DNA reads TGCGCCAGCAGCTTAGGACAGGGAATGGAAAAACTGTTTTTT.

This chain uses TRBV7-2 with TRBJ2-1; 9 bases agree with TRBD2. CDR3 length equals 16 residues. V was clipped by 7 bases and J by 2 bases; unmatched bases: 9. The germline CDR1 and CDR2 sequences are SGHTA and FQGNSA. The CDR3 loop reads CASTGERTSAYNEQFF. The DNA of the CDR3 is TGTGCCAGCACCGGGGAGAGGACTAGCGCCTACAATGAGCAGTTCTTC.

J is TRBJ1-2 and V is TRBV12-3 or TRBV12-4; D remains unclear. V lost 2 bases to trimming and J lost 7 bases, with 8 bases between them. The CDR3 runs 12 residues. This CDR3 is CASSLNGFGYTF. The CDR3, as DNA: TGTGCCAGCAGTTTAAACGGTTTTGGCTACACCTTC.

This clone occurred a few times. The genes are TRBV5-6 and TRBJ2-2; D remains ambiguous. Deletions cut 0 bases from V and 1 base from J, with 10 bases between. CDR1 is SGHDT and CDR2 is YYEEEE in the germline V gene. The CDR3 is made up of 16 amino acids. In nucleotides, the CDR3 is TGTGCCAGCAGCTTGGATCCCCTATTGAACACCGGGGAGCTGTTTTTT. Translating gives CASSLDPLLNTGELFF.

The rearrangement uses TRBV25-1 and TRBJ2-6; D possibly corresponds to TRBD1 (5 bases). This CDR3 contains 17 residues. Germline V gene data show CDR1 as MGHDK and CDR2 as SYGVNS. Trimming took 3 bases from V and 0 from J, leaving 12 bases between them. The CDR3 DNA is TGTGCCAGCAGTGACAGGGCCTTGGGCTCTGGGGCCAACGTCCTGACTTTC. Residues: CASSDRALGSGANVLTF.